This is a list of T cell receptor beta chains from one sample in a study of blood T cell repertoires in COVID-19. Repertoires were generated with immunoSEQ multiplex PCR, while TCRdb's copy carries only in-frame clones and drops some. There are tens of thousands of clones in the sample; roughly three quarters occur only once, and 21% lies in the top ten. The sequenced material came from peripheral blood. The receptor source for this set is a man between 65 and 80 years old with acute or convalescent COVID-19. The CDR3 runs from the conserved cysteine through the conserved F or W. The D gene is left open where the match is weak. Some rows mark clone size as missing; the rest say once, few, many or name a class of expanded clone.

clone size,D gene,J gene,V gene,CDR3 DNA,CDR3 protein
once,NA,TRBJ2-4,TRBV25-1,TGTGCCAGCAGTGAATCCCAGGGATCGGCCAAAAACATTCAGTACTTC,CASSESQGSAKNIQYF
NA,NA,TRBJ2-7,TRBV7-8,TGTGCCAGCAGCACAAGAGCAGGAACCTACGAGCAGTACTTC,CASSTRAGTYEQYF
once,TRBD2,TRBJ2-1,TRBV5-8,TGTGCCAGCAGCTTTAGCGGGAGATCCTACAATGAGCAGTTCTTC,CASSFSGRSYNEQFF
NA,TRBD2,TRBJ2-1,TRBV10-3,TGTGCCATCAGAACGACTAGCGGGGCTTACAATGAGCAGTTCTTC,CAIRTTSGAYNEQFF
NA,NA,TRBJ2-3,TRBV5-1,TGCGCCAGCAGTGAGTACACAGATACGCAGTATTTT,CASSEYTDTQYF
once,NA,TRBJ2-3,TRBV27,TGTGCCAGCTCCTTGAGCGTGTCTAGCACAGATACGCAGTATTTT,CASSLSVSSTDTQYF
NA,NA,TRBJ1-2,TRBV6-1,TGTGCCAGCAGTGATGGTCTACTTAACTATGGCTACACCTTC,CASSDGLLNYGYTF
NA,NA,TRBJ2-7,TRBV5-1,TGCGCCAGCAGCTTGGGGAGGGGAATGGCCGTCTACGAGCAGTACTTC,CASSLGRGMAVYEQYF
NA,NA,TRBJ2-5,TRBV29-1,TGCAGCGTTGTTGGGCAGGGGGAGACCCAGTACTTC,CSVVGQGETQYF
NA,NA,TRBJ1-2,TRBV7-9,TGTGCCAGCAGCTTAGGACAGCCGGGCTATGGCTACACCTTC,CASSLGQPGYGYTF
NA,TRBD2,TRBJ2-7,TRBV28,TGTGCCAGCGTTGGGGGGGGACGTGAAGAGCAGTACTTC,CASVGGGREEQYF
NA,NA,TRBJ1-2,TRBV28,TGTGCCAGCAGTCGTGGGGGGGGCTATGGCTACACCTTC,CASSRGGGYGYTF
NA,TRBD2,TRBJ2-1,TRBV28,TGTCTCATCACTAGCGGGAGGAACAATGAGCAGTTCTTC,CLITSGRNNEQFF
NA,TRBD1,TRBJ1-5,TRBV19,TGTGCCAGTAGTATCTCCGGGACAGGGTCCAATCAGCCCCAGCATTTT,CASSISGTGSNQPQHF
NA,NA,TRBJ2-5,TRBV10-3,TGTGCCATCAGCTTAGCGGACCAAGAGACCCAGTACTTC,CAISLADQETQYF
few,NA,TRBJ1-2,TRBV10-2,TGCGCCAGCAGCGAGTTGGCCTATGGCTACACCTTC,CASSELAYGYTF
NA,NA,TRBJ1-1,TRBV18,TGTGCCAGCTCAGAAAACAGTTTGAACACTGAAGCTTTCTTT,CASSENSLNTEAFF
NA,TRBD1,TRBJ1-2,TRBV3-1/TRBV3-2,TGTGCCAGCAGCCAAGTCCGACAGGGAGTACACACCTTC,CASSQVRQGVHTF